This record concerns one TCR beta chain sequence. Methods used by the authors: Estimates of nucleated cell counts were drawn from the amplification of reference gene primers. Assay used: immunoSEQ multiplex PCR; TCRdb lists only in-frame clones, some missing. V, J and clone size derive from that table, while D and trimming were established from the DNA sequence. The sample holds about 120,000 clones, around 87% seen once. This entry belongs to a study of blood T cell repertoires in COVID-19. The wider study: There were acute and convalescent COVID-19 samples, and they came from the United States, Italy and Spain. T cells, B-cell-depleted T cells, or PBMCs provided the cDNA or gDNA that served as material.

The CDR3 loop spans 19 amino acids. The germline CDR1 and CDR2 sequences are MDHEN and SYDVKM. The V and J ends lost 6 bases and 4 bases, in that order; junction bases with no gene match: 12. The V call is TRBV28, the J call TRBJ2-2; 15 bases fit TRBD2. This TCR was sampled from a woman between 65 and 79 years old with acute or convalescent COVID-19. Source material: peripheral blood. In nucleotides, the CDR3 is TGTGCCAGCAGCCCCGGGGGACTAGCGGGGGGTCGGGTCACCGGGGAGCTGTTTTTT. It codes for CASSPGGLAGGRVTGELFF.